The present TCR beta chain was sequenced within a study of graft-versus-host responses after intestinal transplantation. The data were produced by immunoSEQ multiplex PCR, yet TCRdb's version contains in-frame clones alone and is incomplete. The sample comprises fewer than 45,000 clones, 91% of which are singletons, and 4.4% rests with the top ten. Germline V gene lookup returns CDR1 MNHEY and CDR2 SVGAGI. The V and J ends lost 2 bases and 0 bases, in that order; junction bases with no gene match: 1. The CDR3 extends over 15 amino acids. The sample consisted of PBMCs, taken 524 days after transplant. The gene calls are TRBV6-5 and TRBJ2-1, with 7 bases that match TRBD2. The sequence came from a human patient who received an intestinal transplant, so some T cells may come from the graft donor. The CDR3 region has the DNA TGTGCCAGCAGTTACACGGGAGGCTCCTACAATGAGCAGTTCTTC. Its protein product is CASSYTGGSYNEQFF.